This T cell receptor beta chain was recovered during a study of control samples from healthy donors and cancer patients. V dropped 2 bases and J dropped 1 base, with 6 bases sitting between them. Germline CDR1 is MNHEY and CDR2 is SVGEGT. The CDR3 loop spans 15 amino acids. Assay: immunoSEQ multiplex PCR; the TCRdb copy retains only in-frame clones and omits some. The table lists about 15,000 clones, 60% to 80% of them singletons. The chain employs TRBV6-2 or TRBV6-3 and TRBJ2-6; no clear D gene. Sequenced input: formalin-fixed, paraffin-embedded tissue. The receptor was isolated from a female donor with lung cancer. CDR3: CASSYKASGANVLTF. The CDR3 coding sequence is TGTGCCAGCAGTTACAAGGCTTCTGGGGCCAACGTCCTGACTTTC.